This TCR beta chain was captured by sequencing in a study of cytomegalovirus exposure and HLA in healthy donors. General study points: Most TCR beta V segments were productive about 90% or about 30% of the time in an earlier analysis.

Trimming cost V 4 bases and J 0 bases, with 13 bases left between them. Germline-derived CDR1 and CDR2 are SNHLY and FYNNEI. This CDR3 has 15 residues. The PCR employed 60 Vbeta primers together with 13 Jbeta primers. Sequencing used immunoSEQ multiplex PCR; TCRdb keeps in-frame clones, though not all of them. This table holds 90,000 or so clones, roughly 70% found once. Comment on this clone: What it binds is unknown.

Sequencing input: PBMCs. The TCR was taken from a woman aged 45 to 65 in good health and CMV-seropositive. This chain connects TRBV2 to TRBJ2-7; D might be TRBD2 (6 bases). Here the CDR3 DNA reads TGTGCCAGCAGTGGGGGGACTTATTTCTCCTACGAGCAGTACTTC. Its translation: CASSGGTYFSYEQYF.